This is a list of T cell receptor beta chains from one sample in a study of post-analysis software for immune sequencing data. TCRdb fed the PCR reads into MiXCR, producing one record per CDR3 protein. The sample lists about 810,000 distinct CDR3 sequences; around 53% were seen once. Sequences were obtained from blood. The receptors were sampled from a girl between 10 and 17 years old with multiple sclerosis. The CDR3 runs from the conserved cysteine through the conserved F or W.

j_call cdr3_length v_call cdr3_aa
TRBJ2-7 16 TRBV14 CASSQEYSLGAYEQYF
TRBJ2-1 16 TRBV20-1 CSAVRGGGGAYNEQFF
TRBJ2-3 19 TRBV12-3/TRBV12-4 CASSLGRLAGVPSTDTQYF
TRBJ1-2 15 TRBV5-1 CASSLASPGGYGYTF
TRBJ2-4 15 TRBV7-3 CASSSTGLATGEQYF
TRBJ1-1 13 TRBV3-1 CASSPPGHTEAFF
TRBJ2-5 15 TRBV29-1 CSVERRAETQETQYF
TRBJ2-3 15 TRBV29-1 CSVVPPWRDTDTQYF
TRBJ1-6 15 TRBV12-3/TRBV12-4 CASGRAGTRDSPLHF
TRBJ2-3 16 TRBV29-1 CSFNGRQGVLTDTQYF
TRBJ2-1 16 TRBV6-1 CASSQGPAAKYNEQFF
TRBJ1-2 14 TRBV29-1 CSVLGHRVNYGYTF
TRBJ2-7 14 TRBV18 CASSPTSEAYEQYF
TRBJ1-5 14 TRBV5-1 CASSPRQGDQPQHF
TRBJ1-2 13 TRBV2 CASIPRDGDGYTF
NA 15 TRBV6-6 CASNTIAGESYEQYF
TRBJ2-3 17 TRBV27 CASIPTPRGVGTDTQYF
TRBJ2-3 16 TRBV5-1 CASSPRTSGSQDTQYF
TRBJ1-5 16 TRBV5-1 CASSFGTGGNNQPQHF